The 21 T cell receptor beta chains presented below share a single source sample, sequenced in a study of shared clonotypes between healthy human individuals. Sequencing was performed with immunoSEQ multiplex PCR; in TCRdb, only in-frame clones are kept and a portion is missing. The data show 400,000 to 500,000 clones, 65% to 80% seen once. Source material: PBMCs. These receptors originate from a woman aged 40 to 50 in good health. Some clones in this sample may be carry-over from other donors' samples.

V and J are TRBV15 and TRBJ1-2, with D unresolved. The CDR3 contains 12 residues. The V and J ends lost 5 bases and 0 bases respectively, with 4 bases between them. Germline V CDR1 and CDR2: LNHNV, YYDKDF (reference sequence). The CDR3 nucleotides are TGTGCCACCAGCGAGCCTAACTATGGCTACACCTTC. Its protein product is CATSEPNYGYTF.

This clone appeared once. V gene TRBV30 combines with J gene TRBJ2-2; TRBD2 might be the D (6 bases). The CDR3 covers 14 residues. Germline values: CDR1 GTSNPN, CDR2 SVGIG (reference sequence). The V gene lost 4 bases and the J gene lost 3 bases, with 12 bases spanning the gap. In nucleotides, the CDR3 is TGTGCCTGGAAGTGGGACTTTTACACCGGGGAGCTGTTTTTT. This encodes CAWKWDFYTGELFF.

V usage is TRBV28 and J usage is TRBJ1-2, with 10 nucleotides matching TRBD1. CDR1 and CDR2 (germline): MDHEN, SYDVKM. J lost 7 bases, V lost 5 bases, and 4 bases had no gene match. This CDR3 is built from 13 residues. The CDR3 sequence is CASSPGQGVGYTF. The CDR3 bases are TGTGCCAGCAGTCCAGGACAGGGGGTTGGCTACACCTTC.

J is TRBJ2-5 and V is TRBV5-1; 9 nucleotides match TRBD1. This CDR3 is 15 amino acids long. V lost 3 bases to trimming and J lost 5 bases; unmatched junction nucleotides: 8. From germline, CDR1 is SGHRS and CDR2 YFSETQ. CDR3 nucleotides: TGCGCCAGCAGCTCCTCGGACAGGGGAGGGGAGACCCAGTACTTC. Amino acid sequence: CASSSSDRGGETQYF.

This clone was recorded a few times. The rearrangement joins TRBV5-1 to TRBJ1-4; D gene ambiguous. This CDR3 contains 15 residues. Looked up from germline, CDR1 is SGHRS and CDR2 is YFSETQ. Trimming took off 0 bases at V and 0 bases at J, with 6 bases between the two ends. CDR3 sequence: CASSLGYATNEKLFF. CDR3 coding DNA: TGCGCCAGCAGCTTGGGTTATGCAACTAATGAAAAACTGTTTTTT.

This clone has a count of ten or more. The chain employs TRBV5-1 and TRBJ2-1, with 7 bases lining up with TRBD1. Losses at the gene ends were 4 bases for V and 8 bases for J; bases not matched to a gene: 18. The CDR3 has 17 amino acids. Per the germline V gene, CDR1 is SGHRS and CDR2 is YFSETQ. CDR3 region: CASSPRPSGQGGDEQFF. The CDR3 nucleotides read TGCGCCAGCAGCCCGCGCCCCTCGGGACAAGGGGGCGATGAGCAGTTCTTC.

This chain links TRBV5-4 with TRBJ2-3, with 11 bases lining up with TRBD1. Germline V gives CDR1 SGHNT, CDR2 YYREEE (reference sequence). V lost 5 bases and J lost 8; bases outside the gene matches: 4. This CDR3 is built from 13 residues. The CDR3 region has the DNA TGTGCCAGCAGGAAGGGACAGGGGGGTACGCAGTATTTT. This sequence encodes CASRKGQGGTQYF.

The rearrangement joins TRBV7-3 to TRBJ2-1, with D possibly being TRBD2 (6 bases). The CDR3 totals 15 residues. Between the trimmed V and J ends, which lost 3 bases and 2 bases, there was a span of 11 bases. Germline V lookup: CDR1 SGHTA, CDR2 FQGTGA. The CDR3 is CASSFTGSPYNEQFF. CDR3 coding DNA: TGTGCCAGCAGCTTCACCGGGAGTCCCTACAATGAGCAGTTCTTC.

The chain recombines TRBV5-4 with TRBJ2-7; D not certain. V was pared by 0 bases and J by 0 bases, with 7 bases between. The V gene's germline CDR1 is SGHNT and CDR2 YYREEE (reference sequence). CDR3 length: 14 residues. The CDR3: CASSLAGDSYEQYF. In nucleotides, the CDR3 is TGTGCCAGCAGCTTGGCCGGAGACTCCTACGAGCAGTACTTC.

The V call is TRBV15, the J call TRBJ2-7; D remains unclear. The CDR3 covers 14 residues. Germline loops: CDR1 LNHNV, CDR2 YYDKDF (reference sequence). V was clipped by 4 bases and J by 3 bases, with 13 bases between them. The CDR3 spells CATSTNLGRYEQYF. CDR3 DNA: TGTGCCACCAGCACCAACTTAGGTCGCTACGAGCAGTACTTC. Complete variable domain (other parts from reference TRBV15 and TRBJ2-7): DAMVIQNPRYQVTQFGKPVTLSCSQTLNHNVMYWYQQKSSQAPKLLFHYYDKDFNNEADTPDNFQSRRPNTSFCFLDIRSPGLGDTAMYLCATSTNLGRYEQYFGPGTRLTVT.

The chain couples TRBV27 to TRBJ1-2, with a tentative D call TRBD1 (5 bases). The length of the CDR3 is 16 residues. Germline-derived CDR1 and CDR2 are MNHEY and SMNVEV (reference sequence). V shed 1 base and J shed 7 bases, with 19 bases lying between them. Written as DNA, the CDR3 is TGTGCCAGCAGTTTATTCCCGCAGGTGTCAGGGTTTGGCTACACCTTC. Protein product: CASSLFPQVSGFGYTF.

The gene calls are TRBV5-4 and TRBJ2-1; 8 bases map to TRBD2. The germline CDR1 and CDR2 sequences are SGHNT and YYREEE (reference sequence). V lost 0 bases to trimming and J lost 5 bases; unmatched junction nucleotides: 7. The CDR3 covers 16 residues. CDR3 sequence: CASSLELAVRNNEQFF. The CDR3 DNA sequence: TGTGCCAGCAGCTTGGAACTAGCGGTAAGGAACAATGAGCAGTTCTTC. The full variable domain, in which reference TRBV5-4 and TRBJ2-1 provide the parts outside the CDR3, is ETGVTQSPTHLIKTRGQQVTLRCSSQSGHNTVSWYQQALGQGPQFIFQYYREEENGRGNFPPRFSGLQFPNYSSELNVNALELDDSALYLCASSLELAVRNNEQFFGPGTRLTVL.

The rearrangement links TRBV21-1 to TRBJ2-5. TRBV21-1 is an annotated pseudogene. The CDR3 totals 14 residues. The CDR3 DNA sequence: TGTGCCAGCAGCAAAGATCTGGATCAAGAGACCCAGTACTTC. Translated, it gives CASSKDLDQETQYF.

V gene TRBV18 combines with J gene TRBJ1-1; maybe TRBD1 (5 bases). Trimming shortened V by 5 bases and J by 5 bases, and 12 bases separated the two germline ends. Germline V gene data show CDR1 as KGHSH and CDR2 as LQKENI. The CDR3 runs to 13 residues. Here the CDR3 reads CASSSGGTTEAFF. In nucleotides, the CDR3 is TGTGCCAGCTCATCTGGGGGTACGACTGAAGCTTTCTTT.

The rearrangement joins TRBV7-8 to TRBJ1-6, with D hard to call. There are 15 residues in the CDR3. Looked up from germline, CDR1 is SGHVS and CDR2 is FQNEAQ. Trimming shortened V by 5 bases and J by 8 bases, and 16 bases separated the two germline ends. CDR3 sequence: CASSPVGREDSPLHF. In DNA form, the CDR3 reads TGTGCCAGCAGCCCTGTCGGACGGGAGGATTCACCCCTCCACTTT. The full variable domain, its missing parts supplied by reference TRBV7-8 and TRBJ1-6, is GAGVSQSPRYKVAKRGQDVALRCDPISGHVSLFWYQQALGQGPEFLTYFQNEAQLDKSGLPSDRFFAERPEGSVSTLKIQRTQQEDSAVYLCASSPVGREDSPLHFGNGTRLTVT.

The chain joins TRBV9 to TRBJ2-1; TRBD2 might be the D (6 bases). The CDR3 length is 12 residues. Trimming took off 3 bases at V and 10 bases at J, with 11 bases between the two ends. CDR1 and CDR2 from the germline V gene are SGDLS and YYNGEE. DNA for the CDR3: TGTGCCAGCAGCGGGGACTCGCAAGAGCAGTTCTTC. Protein product: CASSGDSQEQFF.

The genes are TRBV10-3 and TRBJ2-5; D ambiguous. In germline, CDR1 is ENHRY, CDR2 SYGVKD. V was cut by 1 base and J by 2 bases, with 8 bases left in between. CDR3 length: 14 residues. CDR3 DNA sequence: TGTGCCATCAGTGAGTATAGTCGACAAGAGACCCAGTACTTC. Its translation is CAISEYSRQETQYF.

The V gene is TRBV6-1, the J gene TRBJ2-7; D might be TRBD1 (5 bases). Germline values: CDR1 MNHNS, CDR2 SASEGT. Trimming pared 6 bases from V and 2 bases from J, leaving 17 bases between. CDR3 size: 15 residues. CDR3 amino acids: CASRENSLGAYEQYF. In DNA form, the CDR3 reads TGTGCCAGCAGAGAAAACAGCCTAGGGGCCTACGAGCAGTACTTC.

V gene TRBV9 combines with J gene TRBJ2-2; TRBD2 matches 12 bases. CDR3 length: 18 residues. V lost 4 bases and J lost 5; bases outside the gene matches: 12. The germline V gene has CDR1 SGDLS and CDR2 YYNGEE. This CDR3 is CASSPNSGLAGWTGELFF. CDR3 sequence (DNA): TGTGCCAGCAGCCCCAACAGTGGACTAGCGGGATGGACCGGGGAGCTGTTTTTT.

V usage is TRBV7-8 and J usage is TRBJ2-4; 10 bases map to TRBD2. Germline values: CDR1 SGHVS, CDR2 FQNEAQ. The V segment lost 4 bases and the J segment 0 bases; nucleotides outside the gene matches: 9. There are 18 residues in the CDR3. The CDR3 nucleotides are TGTGCCAGCAGCTCCGGACTAGCGGAGGGTCTAGCCAAAAACATTCAGTACTTC. Its translation: CASSSGLAEGLAKNIQYF.

This chain links TRBV6-6 with TRBJ2-5; no reliable D call. Deletions cut 4 bases from V and 2 bases from J, with 11 bases between. The CDR3 runs 14 residues. The germline CDR1 and CDR2 sequences are MNHNY and SVGAGI (reference sequence). CDR3 DNA sequence: TGTGCCAGCAGTTGGGGTTTAGCTCAAGAGACCCAGTACTTC. Its translation is CASSWGLAQETQYF.